These 8 T cell receptor beta chains originate from one sample sequenced in a study of blood T cell repertoires in COVID-19. Assay used: immunoSEQ multiplex PCR; TCRdb lists only in-frame clones, some missing. The sample comprises some 100,000 clones, approximately 89% of which are singletons, and about 2.2% rests with the top ten. The sequenced material came from peripheral blood. All receptors derive from a man aged 50-59 years with active COVID-19.

The rearrangement joins TRBV12-3 or TRBV12-4 to TRBJ1-1; D perhaps matches TRBD1 (6 bases). V dropped 6 bases and J dropped 0 bases, with 8 bases sitting between them. The CDR3 sequence is 13 residues long. CDR3 in amino acids: CASSRQVNTEAFF. In DNA form, the CDR3 reads TGTGCCAGCAGCCGACAGGTGAACACTGAAGCTTTCTTT.

The chain joins TRBV7-9 to TRBJ1-4, with TRBD1 matching over 10 bases. Germline V gene sequence: CDR1 SEHNR, CDR2 FQNEAQ (reference sequence). The CDR3 is made up of 15 amino acids. Trimming cost V 6 bases and J 6 bases; bases outside gene matches: 7. CDR3 in amino acids: CASRIGGTGDEKLFF. CDR3 sequence (DNA): TGTGCCAGCAGGATCGGGGGGACAGGGGATGAAAAACTGTTTTTT.

The rearrangement links TRBV18 to TRBJ2-2, with D perhaps matching TRBD1 (6 bases). The CDR3 contains 16 residues. Germline CDR1 and CDR2: KGHSH and LQKENI. V lost 6 bases and J 2 bases, leaving 16 bases between the germline ends. CDR3 loop: CASSPGLTGNTGELFF. CDR3 bases: TGTGCCAGCTCTCCGGGCCTGACAGGAAACACCGGGGAGCTGTTTTTT.

The CDR3 bases are TGCGCCAGCAGCCAACTCCTAGCTAACTATGGCTACACCTTC. It translates to CASSQLLANYGYTF. The chain carries TRBV4-1 and TRBJ1-2; D is uncertain. CDR3 length: 14 amino acids. Germline V gives CDR1 MGHRA, CDR2 YSYEKL. V was clipped by 2 bases and J by 0 bases, with 7 bases between them.

The chain recombines TRBV5-1 with TRBJ2-6; 7 bases map to TRBD1. The germline V gene encodes CDR1 SGHRS and CDR2 YFSETQ. The V and J ends lost 4 bases and 1 base, in that order; junction bases with no gene match: 11. CDR3 size: 18 residues. In DNA form, the CDR3 reads TGCGCCAGCAGCCCGACCGGGACAGCACTTTCTGGGGCCAACGTCCTGACTTTC. It codes for CASSPTGTALSGANVLTF.

J is TRBJ2-7 and V is TRBV6-2 or TRBV6-3; 10 nucleotides align to TRBD1. Germline CDR1 and CDR2: MNHEY and SVGEGT. V lost 0 bases and J lost 7; bases outside the gene matches: 6. The CDR3 consists of 15 residues. CDR3 in DNA: TGTGCCAGCAGTTACTCGGGGACAGGGGCTAAGGAGCAGTACGTC. Translating gives CASSYSGTGAKEQYV.

V is TRBV24-1 and J is TRBJ1-2; possibly TRBD1 for D (6 bases). This CDR3 contains 14 residues. Germline V lookup: CDR1 KGHDR, CDR2 SFDVKD. The V and J ends lost 7 bases and 2 bases respectively, with 13 bases between them. The CDR3 DNA reads TGTGCCACCAGGCCCACAACAGGGAACTATGGCTACACCTTC. Its translation is CATRPTTGNYGYTF.

V and J are TRBV18 and TRBJ2-2, with 7 bases fitting TRBD1. Germline V CDR1 and CDR2: KGHSH, LQKENI. This CDR3 is built from 16 residues. Trimming cost V 2 bases and J 0 bases; bases outside gene matches: 3. Written as DNA, the CDR3 is TGTGCCAGCTCACCATCCAGGGGGACGAACACCGGGGAGCTGTTTTTT. It encodes CASSPSRGTNTGELFF. Based on the CDR3 plus reference TRBV18 and TRBJ2-2, the full variable domain is NAGVMQNPRHLVRRRGQEARLRCSPMKGHSHVYWYRQLPEEGLKFMVYLQKENIIDESGMPKERFSAEFPKEGPSILRIQQVVRGDSAAYFCASSPSRGTNTGELFFGEGSRLTVL.